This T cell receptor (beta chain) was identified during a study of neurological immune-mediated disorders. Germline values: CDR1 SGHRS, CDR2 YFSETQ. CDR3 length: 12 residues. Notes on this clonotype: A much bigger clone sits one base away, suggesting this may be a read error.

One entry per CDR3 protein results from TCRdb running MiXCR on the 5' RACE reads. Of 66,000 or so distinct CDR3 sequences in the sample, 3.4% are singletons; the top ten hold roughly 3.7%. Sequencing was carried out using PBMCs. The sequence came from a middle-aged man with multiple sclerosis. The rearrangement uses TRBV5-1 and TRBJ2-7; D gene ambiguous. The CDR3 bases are TGCGACAGCAGCTTGGCCGGGTACGAGCAGTACTTC. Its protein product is CDSSLAGYEQYF. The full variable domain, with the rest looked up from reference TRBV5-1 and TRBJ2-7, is KAGVTQTPRYLIKTRGQQVTLSCSPISGHRSVSWYQQTPGQGLQFLFEYFSETQRNKGNFPGRFSGRQFSNSRSEMNVSTLELGDSALYLCDSSLAGYEQYFGPGTRLTVT.